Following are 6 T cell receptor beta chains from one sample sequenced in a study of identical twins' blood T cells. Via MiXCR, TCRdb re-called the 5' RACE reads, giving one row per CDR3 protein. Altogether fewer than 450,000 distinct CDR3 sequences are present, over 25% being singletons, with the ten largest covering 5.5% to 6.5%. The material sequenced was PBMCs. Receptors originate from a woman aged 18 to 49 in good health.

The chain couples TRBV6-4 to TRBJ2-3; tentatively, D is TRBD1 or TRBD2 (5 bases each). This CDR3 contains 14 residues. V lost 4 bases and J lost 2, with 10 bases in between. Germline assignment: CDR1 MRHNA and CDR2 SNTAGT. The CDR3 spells CASSADGTTDTQYF. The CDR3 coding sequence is TGTGCCAGCAGTGCAGACGGGACCACAGATACGCAGTATTTT.

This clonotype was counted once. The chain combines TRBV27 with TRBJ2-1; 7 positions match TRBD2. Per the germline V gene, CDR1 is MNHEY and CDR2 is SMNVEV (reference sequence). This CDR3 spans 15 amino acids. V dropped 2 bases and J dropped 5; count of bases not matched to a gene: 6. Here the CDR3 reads CASSLGGSMNNEQFF. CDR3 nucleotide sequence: TGTGCCAGCAGTTTAGGCGGGAGTATGAACAATGAGCAGTTCTTC.

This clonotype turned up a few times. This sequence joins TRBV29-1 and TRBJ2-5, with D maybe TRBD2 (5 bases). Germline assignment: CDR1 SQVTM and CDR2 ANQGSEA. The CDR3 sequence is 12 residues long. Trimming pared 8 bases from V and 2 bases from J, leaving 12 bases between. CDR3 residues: CSSLAYQETQYF. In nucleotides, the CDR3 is TGCAGCTCTTTAGCGTATCAAGAGACCCAGTACTTC. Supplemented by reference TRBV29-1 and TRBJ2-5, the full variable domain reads SAVISQKPSRDICQRGTSLTIQCQVDSQVTMMFWYRQQPGQSLTLIATANQGSEATYESGFVIDKFPISRPNLTFSTLTVSNMSPEDSSIYLCSSLAYQETQYFGPGTRLLVL.

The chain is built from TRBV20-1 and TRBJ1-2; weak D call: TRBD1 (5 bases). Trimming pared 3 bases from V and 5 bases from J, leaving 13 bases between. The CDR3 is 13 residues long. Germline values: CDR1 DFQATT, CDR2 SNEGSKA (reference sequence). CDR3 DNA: TGCAGTGCTAGCTCGGGGGACTTATATGGCTACACCTTC. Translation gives CSASSGDLYGYTF.

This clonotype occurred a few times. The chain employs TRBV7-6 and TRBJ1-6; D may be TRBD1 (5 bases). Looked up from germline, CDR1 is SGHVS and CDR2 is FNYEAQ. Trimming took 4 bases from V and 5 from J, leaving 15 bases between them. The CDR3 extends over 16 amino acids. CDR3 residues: CASSSIPGDHNSPLHF. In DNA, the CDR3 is TGTGCCAGCAGCTCGATCCCGGGGGATCATAATTCACCCCTCCACTTT.

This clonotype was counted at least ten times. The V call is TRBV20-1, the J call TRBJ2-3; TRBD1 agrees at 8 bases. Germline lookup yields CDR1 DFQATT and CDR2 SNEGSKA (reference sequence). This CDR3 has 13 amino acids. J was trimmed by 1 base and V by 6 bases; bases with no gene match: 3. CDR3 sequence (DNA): TGCAGTGCCTCGGGACAGGGCACAGATACGCAGTATTTT. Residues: CSASGQGTDTQYF.